This record covers a single T cell receptor (beta chain). The target of this receptor is not known. Per-nucleotide qualities are absent, and no much larger clonotype sits a single base away. The sample is drawn from a study of graft-versus-host responses after intestinal transplantation (dated by TCRdb to the early 2020s). Context from the whole study: The transplants that recipients got were multivisceral, liver-intestinal, or isolated intestinal. A peak of at least 4% donor T cells among recipient peripheral blood mononuclear cells was the definition used for donor T cell macrochimerism. Instead of going to the commercial service, samples from a few later patients were sequenced in-house on an Illumina MiSeq and processed with MiXCR. Of the 20 to 25 intestinal transplant recipients enrolled in the cohort, one of whom was a retransplant, a few patients without pretransplant specimens were excluded. To identify alloreactive clones, pre-transplant mixed lymphocyte reaction products were sequenced and compared with unstimulated pre-transplant donor and recipient T cells. After intestinal transplantation, graft-versus-host and host-versus-graft alloreactive T cell clones were followed in the graft, circulation and bone marrow using bulk TCR-beta CDR3 sequencing. Every recipient was given anti-thymocyte globulin induction, followed by 2 to 3 years of maintenance tacrolimus and steroids. Here is what the overall study found, with its caveats: Conclusions were limited by the relatively low number and heterogeneity of intestinal transplant patients. GvH clones were found in recipient bone marrow, and some of the GvH clones appeared earlier in ileal mucosa or blood, which is consistent with an intestinal mucosal origin. Peak levels of circulating GvH clones were associated with declines in HvG clones early after transplant. In patients with donor T cell macrochimerism, the allografts had high GvH to HvG T cell clonal ratios.

Blood samples were collected up to 4 times in the first month after transplant and then at least monthly when available. Library construction relied on the immunoSEQ multiplex PCR assay. High-throughput TCR-beta CDR3 sequencing of genomic DNA from most patients was performed by Adaptive Biotechnologies. The study's processing was this. Adaptive's ImmunoSEQ software supplied the TCR sequencing data for 18 patients, while MiXCR and VDJtools were used to process three other patients. CDR3 nucleotide sequences shared between donor and recipient were removed because the origin of such sequences could not be assigned. To be classed as alloreactive, a clone needed at least 2-fold expansion over unstimulated cells and a minimum CFSE-low frequency of 0.002% (template counts) or 0.001% (read counts). Clones were considered mappable if detected in sequenced pre-transplant spleen, lymph node, or MLR CFSE-low populations of the donor or recipient. The cumulative frequency of alloreactive clones was calculated as a percentage of all sequences, weighted by copy number. TCRdb stores this immuneACCESS table with in-frame sequences only. Part of the clones is absent; in the studies checked, under half of the shortfall reflects unresolved V genes, and no reason is known for the rest. Clonal size and the V and J genes are those of that table, whereas D and trimming came from the DNA. The sample table shows more than 12,000 clones, and around 94% are seen once. The ten top clones hold 0.71% of the sample.

CDR1 SGHRS and CDR2 YFSETQ are derived from the germline V gene. The CDR3 sequence holds 16 residues, the cysteine and phenylalanine included. The kept DNA is CDR3 alone, 48 bases in frame from the first base. For this chain, trimming is 4 bases at the V end and 1 base at the J end, and the number of junction bases without a gene match is 3. This material consisted of PBMCs, taken 9 days after transplant. The source is a human patient who received an intestinal transplant, so some T cells may come from the graft donor. Recombination connected TRBV5-1 to TRBJ2-4; 12 central nucleotides agree with TRBD1. The DNA reads as follows: TGCGCCAGCAGCCCGGGACAGGGGGCTGCCAAAAACATTCAGTACTTC. It codes for CASSPGQGAAKNIQYF.